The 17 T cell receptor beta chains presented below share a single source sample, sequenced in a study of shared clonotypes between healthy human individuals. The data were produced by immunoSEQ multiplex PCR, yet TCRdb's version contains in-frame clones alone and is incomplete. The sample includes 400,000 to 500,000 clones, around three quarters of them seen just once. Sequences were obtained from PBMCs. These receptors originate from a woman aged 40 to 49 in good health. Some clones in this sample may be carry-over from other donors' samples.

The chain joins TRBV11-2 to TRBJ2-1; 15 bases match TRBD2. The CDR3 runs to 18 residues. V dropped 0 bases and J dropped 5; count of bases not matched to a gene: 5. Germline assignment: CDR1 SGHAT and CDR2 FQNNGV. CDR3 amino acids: CASSLEGTSGRYHNEQFF. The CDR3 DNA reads TGTGCCAGCAGCTTAGAAGGGACTAGCGGGAGGTACCACAATGAGCAGTTCTTC. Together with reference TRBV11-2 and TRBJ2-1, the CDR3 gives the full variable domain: EAGVAQSPRYKIIEKRQSVAFWCNPISGHATLYWYQQILGQGPKLLIQFQNNGVVDDSQLPKDRFSAERLKGVDSTLKIQPAKLEDSAVYLCASSLEGTSGRYHNEQFFGPGTRLTVL.

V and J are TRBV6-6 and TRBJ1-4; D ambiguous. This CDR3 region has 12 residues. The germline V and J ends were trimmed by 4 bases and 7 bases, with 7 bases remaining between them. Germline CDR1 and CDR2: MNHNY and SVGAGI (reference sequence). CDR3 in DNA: TGTGCCAGCAGTTCCCGTGTTGAAAAACTGTTTTTT. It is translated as CASSSRVEKLFF.

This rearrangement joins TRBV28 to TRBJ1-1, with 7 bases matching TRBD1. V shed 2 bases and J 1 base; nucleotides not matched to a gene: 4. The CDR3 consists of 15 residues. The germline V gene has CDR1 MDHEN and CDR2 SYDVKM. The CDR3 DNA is TGTGCCAGCAGTTTACGGGGACAGAAGAACACTGAAGCTTTCTTT. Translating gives CASSLRGQKNTEAFF.

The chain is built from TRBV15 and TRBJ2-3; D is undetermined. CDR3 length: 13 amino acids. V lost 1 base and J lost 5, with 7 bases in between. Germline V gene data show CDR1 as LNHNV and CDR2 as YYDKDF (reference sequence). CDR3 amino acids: CATSRGVRDTQYF. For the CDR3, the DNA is TGTGCCACCAGCAGAGGCGTCCGAGATACGCAGTATTTT.

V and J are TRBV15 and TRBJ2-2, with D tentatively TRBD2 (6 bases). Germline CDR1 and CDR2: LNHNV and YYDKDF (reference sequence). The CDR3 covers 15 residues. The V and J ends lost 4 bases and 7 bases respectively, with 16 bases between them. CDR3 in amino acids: CATSNPGRGDGELFF. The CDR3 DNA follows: TGTGCCACCAGCAATCCAGGGCGGGGAGACGGGGAGCTGTTTTTT.

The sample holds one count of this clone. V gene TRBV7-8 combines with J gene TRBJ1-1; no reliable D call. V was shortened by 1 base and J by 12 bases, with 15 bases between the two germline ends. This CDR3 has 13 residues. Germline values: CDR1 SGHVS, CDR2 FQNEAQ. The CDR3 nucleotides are TGTGCCAGCAGCTTAGGGGTCCTTCCGGGAACTTTCTTT. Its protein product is CASSLGVLPGTFF.

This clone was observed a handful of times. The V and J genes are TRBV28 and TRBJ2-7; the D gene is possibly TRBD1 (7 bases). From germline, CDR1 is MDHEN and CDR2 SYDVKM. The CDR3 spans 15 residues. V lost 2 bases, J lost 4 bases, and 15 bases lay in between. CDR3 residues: CASSLGGTVAYEQYF. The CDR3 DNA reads TGTGCCAGCAGTTTAGGAGGGACAGTCGCATACGAGCAGTACTTC.

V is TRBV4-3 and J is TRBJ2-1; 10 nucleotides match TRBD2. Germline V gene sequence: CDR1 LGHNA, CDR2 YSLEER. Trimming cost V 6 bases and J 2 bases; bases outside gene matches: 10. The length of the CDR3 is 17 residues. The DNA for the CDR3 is TGCGCCAGCAGGGCCTCGAGCGGGAGGGCCCCCTACAATGAGCAGTTCTTC. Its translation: CASRASSGRAPYNEQFF.

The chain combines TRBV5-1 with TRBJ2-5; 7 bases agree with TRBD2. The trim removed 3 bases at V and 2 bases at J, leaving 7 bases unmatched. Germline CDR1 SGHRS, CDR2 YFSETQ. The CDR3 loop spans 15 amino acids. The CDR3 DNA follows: TGCGCCAGCAGCTGGACTAGTCCGAGACAAGAGACCCAGTACTTC. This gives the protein CASSWTSPRQETQYF.

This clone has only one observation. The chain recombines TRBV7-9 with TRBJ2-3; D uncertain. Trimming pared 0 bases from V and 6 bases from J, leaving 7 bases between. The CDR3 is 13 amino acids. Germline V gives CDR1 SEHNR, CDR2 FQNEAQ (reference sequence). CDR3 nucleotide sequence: TGTGCCAGCAGCTTAGCGATTGGGGATACGCAGTATTTT. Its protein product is CASSLAIGDTQYF.

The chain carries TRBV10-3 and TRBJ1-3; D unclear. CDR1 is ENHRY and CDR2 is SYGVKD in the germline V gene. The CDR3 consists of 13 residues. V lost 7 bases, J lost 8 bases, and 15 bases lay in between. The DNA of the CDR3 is TGTGCCATCACGGCGGTGCTCGAAGACACCATATATTTT. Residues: CAITAVLEDTIYF.

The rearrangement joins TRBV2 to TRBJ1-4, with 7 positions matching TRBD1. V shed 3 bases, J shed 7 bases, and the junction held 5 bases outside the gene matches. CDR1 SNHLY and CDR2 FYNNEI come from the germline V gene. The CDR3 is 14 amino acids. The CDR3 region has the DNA TGTGCCAGCAGTGACAGGGGGGTCGGTGAAAAACTGTTTTTT. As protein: CASSDRGVGEKLFF.

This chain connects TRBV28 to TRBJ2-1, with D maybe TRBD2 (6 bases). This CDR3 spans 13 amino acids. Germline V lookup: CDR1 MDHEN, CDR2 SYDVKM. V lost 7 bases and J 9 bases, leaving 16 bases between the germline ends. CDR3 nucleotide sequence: TGTGCCAGCAAATCCCGGCAGGGAGGTGAGCAGTTCTTC. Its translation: CASKSRQGGEQFF.

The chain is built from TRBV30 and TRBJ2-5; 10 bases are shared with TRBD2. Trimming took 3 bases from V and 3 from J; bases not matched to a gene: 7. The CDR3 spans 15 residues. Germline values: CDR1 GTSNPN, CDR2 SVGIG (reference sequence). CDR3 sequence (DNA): TGTGCCTGGAGAAACCTAGCGGGAGCGGAAGAGACCCAGTACTTC. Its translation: CAWRNLAGAEETQYF. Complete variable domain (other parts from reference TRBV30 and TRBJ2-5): SQTIHQWPATLVQPVGSPLSLECTVEGTSNPNLYWYRQAAGRGLQLLFYSVGIGQISSEVPQNLSASRPQDRQFILSSKKLLLSDSGFYLCAWRNLAGAEETQYFGPGTRLLVL.

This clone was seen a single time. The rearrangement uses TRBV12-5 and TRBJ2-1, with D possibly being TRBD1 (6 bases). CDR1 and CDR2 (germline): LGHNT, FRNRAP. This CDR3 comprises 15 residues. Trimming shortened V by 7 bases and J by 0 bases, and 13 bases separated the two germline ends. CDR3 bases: TGTGCTAGTGCCATAGGACAGAGCTCCTACAATGAGCAGTTCTTC. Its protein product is CASAIGQSSYNEQFF.

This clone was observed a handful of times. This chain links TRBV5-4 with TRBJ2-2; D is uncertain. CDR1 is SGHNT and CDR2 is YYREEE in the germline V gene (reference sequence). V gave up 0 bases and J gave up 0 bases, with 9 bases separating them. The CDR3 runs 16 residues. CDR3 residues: CASSLGSRSNTGELFF. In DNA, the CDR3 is TGTGCCAGCAGCTTGGGCAGCCGTTCGAACACCGGGGAGCTGTTTTTT. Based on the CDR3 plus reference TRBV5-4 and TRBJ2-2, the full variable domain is ETGVTQSPTHLIKTRGQQVTLRCSSQSGHNTVSWYQQALGQGPQFIFQYYREEENGRGNFPPRFSGLQFPNYSSELNVNALELDDSALYLCASSLGSRSNTGELFFGEGSRLTVL.

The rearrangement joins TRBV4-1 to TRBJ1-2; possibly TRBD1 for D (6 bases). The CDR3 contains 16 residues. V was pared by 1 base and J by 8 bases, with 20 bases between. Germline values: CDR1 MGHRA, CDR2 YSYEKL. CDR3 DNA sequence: TGCGCCAGCAGCCAAGTCCAGGGGCGGGAAAGAAGAGGCTACACCTTC. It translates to CASSQVQGRERRGYTF.